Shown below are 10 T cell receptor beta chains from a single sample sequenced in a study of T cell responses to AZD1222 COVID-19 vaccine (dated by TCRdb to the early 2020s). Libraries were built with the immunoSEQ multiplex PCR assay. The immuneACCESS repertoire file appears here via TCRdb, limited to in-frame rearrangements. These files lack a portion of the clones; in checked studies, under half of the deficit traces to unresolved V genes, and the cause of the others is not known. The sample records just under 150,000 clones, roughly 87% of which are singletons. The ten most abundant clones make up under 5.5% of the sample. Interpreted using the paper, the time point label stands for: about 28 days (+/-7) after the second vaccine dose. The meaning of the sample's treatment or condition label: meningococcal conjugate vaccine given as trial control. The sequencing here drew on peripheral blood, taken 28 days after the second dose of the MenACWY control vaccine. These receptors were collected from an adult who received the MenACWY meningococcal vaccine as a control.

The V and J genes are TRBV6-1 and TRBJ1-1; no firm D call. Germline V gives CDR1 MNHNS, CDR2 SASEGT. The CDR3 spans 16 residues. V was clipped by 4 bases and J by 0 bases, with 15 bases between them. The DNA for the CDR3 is TGTGCCAGCAGTGCCCCGGGTGAGGGTTTGAACACTGAAGCTTTCTTT. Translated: CASSAPGEGLNTEAFF.

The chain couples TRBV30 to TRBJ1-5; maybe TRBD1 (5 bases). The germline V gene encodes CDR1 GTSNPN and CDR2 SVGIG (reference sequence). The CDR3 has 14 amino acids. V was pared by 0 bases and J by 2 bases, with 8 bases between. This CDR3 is CAWSVRGGNQPQHF. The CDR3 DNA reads TGTGCCTGGAGTGTACGAGGGGGCAATCAGCCCCAGCATTTT.

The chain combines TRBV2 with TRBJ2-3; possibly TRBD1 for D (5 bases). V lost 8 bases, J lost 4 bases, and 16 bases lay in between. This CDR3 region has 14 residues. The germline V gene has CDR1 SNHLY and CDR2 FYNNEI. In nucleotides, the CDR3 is TGTGCCAGCTTGCGACAGCTTAGTTCAGATACGCAGTATTTT. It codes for CASLRQLSSDTQYF. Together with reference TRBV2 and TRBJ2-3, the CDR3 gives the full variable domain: EPEVTQTPSHQVTQMGQEVILRCVPISNHLYFYWYRQILGQKVEFLVSFYNNEISEKSEIFDDQFSVERPDGSNFTLKIRSTKLEDSAMYFCASLRQLSSDTQYFGPGTRLTVL.

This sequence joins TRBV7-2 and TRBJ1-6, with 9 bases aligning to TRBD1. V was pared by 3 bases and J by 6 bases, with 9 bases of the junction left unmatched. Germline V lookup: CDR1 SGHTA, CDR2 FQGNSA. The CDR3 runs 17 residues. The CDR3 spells CASSLKTGGDLNSPLHF. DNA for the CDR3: TGTGCCAGCAGCTTGAAAACAGGGGGCGATCTTAATTCACCCCTCCACTTT.

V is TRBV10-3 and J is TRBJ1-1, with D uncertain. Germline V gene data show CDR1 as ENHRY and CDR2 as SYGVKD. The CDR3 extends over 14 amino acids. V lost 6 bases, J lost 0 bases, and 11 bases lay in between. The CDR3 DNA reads TGTGCCATCAGAGACAAGCACATGAACACTGAAGCTTTCTTT. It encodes CAIRDKHMNTEAFF.

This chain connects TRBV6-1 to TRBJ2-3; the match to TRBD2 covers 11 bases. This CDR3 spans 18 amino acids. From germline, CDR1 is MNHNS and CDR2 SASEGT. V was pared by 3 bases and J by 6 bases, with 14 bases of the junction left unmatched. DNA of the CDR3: TGTGCCAGCAGTGATCAGGCGGATCGGGCTAGCGGGAGGGATACGCAGTATTTT. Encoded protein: CASSDQADRASGRDTQYF.

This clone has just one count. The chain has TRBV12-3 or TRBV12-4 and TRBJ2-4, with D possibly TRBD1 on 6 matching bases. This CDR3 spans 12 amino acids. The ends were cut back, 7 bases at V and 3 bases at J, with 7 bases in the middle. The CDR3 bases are TGTGCCAGCACAGGGGTCAAAAACATTCAGTACTTC. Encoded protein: CASTGVKNIQYF.

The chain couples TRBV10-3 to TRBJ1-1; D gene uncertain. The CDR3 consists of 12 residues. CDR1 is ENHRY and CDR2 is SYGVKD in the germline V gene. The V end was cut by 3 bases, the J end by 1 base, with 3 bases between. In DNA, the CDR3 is TGTGCCATCAGTGAAGGGAACACTGAAGCTTTCTTT. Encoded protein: CAISEGNTEAFF.

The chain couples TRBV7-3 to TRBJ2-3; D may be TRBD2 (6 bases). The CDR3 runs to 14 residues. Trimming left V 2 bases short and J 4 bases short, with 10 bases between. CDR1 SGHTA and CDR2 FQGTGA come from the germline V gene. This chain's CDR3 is CASSLRRAADTQYF. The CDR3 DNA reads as TGTGCCAGCAGCTTACGGAGGGCGGCAGATACGCAGTATTTT.

DNA for the CDR3: TGTGCCAGCAAAAAAGAAGAGGGCGGGGGCCCCTGGGAGCAGTTCTTC. Translating gives CASKKEEGGGPWEQFF. This chain connects TRBV6-4 to TRBJ2-1; possible D gene TRBD2, 7 bases. The germline V and J ends were trimmed by 7 bases and 10 bases, with 26 bases remaining between them. CDR3 size: 16 residues. CDR1 is MRHNA, CDR2 SNTAGT, per germline.